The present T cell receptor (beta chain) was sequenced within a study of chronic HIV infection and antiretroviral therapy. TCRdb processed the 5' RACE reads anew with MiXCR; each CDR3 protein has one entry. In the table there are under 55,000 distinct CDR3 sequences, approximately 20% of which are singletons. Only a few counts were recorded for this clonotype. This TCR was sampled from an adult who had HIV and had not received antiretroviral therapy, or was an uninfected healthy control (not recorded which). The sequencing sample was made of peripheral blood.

Written as DNA, the CDR3 is TGTGCCACCAGCAGAGATCTTCTAGCGGGAGTGGATACGCAGTATTTT. Protein sequence: CATSRDLLAGVDTQYF. The rearrangement links TRBV15 to TRBJ2-3, with 10 bases lining up with TRBD2. The J segment lost 6 bases and the V segment lost 0 bases, leaving 6 bases of the junction unmatched. CDR1 and CDR2 (germline): LNHNV, YYDKDF (reference sequence). The CDR3 totals 16 residues. The whole variable domain, remainder taken from reference TRBV15 and TRBJ2-3, is DAMVIQNPRYQVTQFGKPVTLSCSQTLNHNVMYWYQQKSSQAPKLLFHYYDKDFNNEADTPDNFQSRRPNTSFCFLDIRSPGLGDTAMYLCATSRDLLAGVDTQYFGPGTRLTVL.